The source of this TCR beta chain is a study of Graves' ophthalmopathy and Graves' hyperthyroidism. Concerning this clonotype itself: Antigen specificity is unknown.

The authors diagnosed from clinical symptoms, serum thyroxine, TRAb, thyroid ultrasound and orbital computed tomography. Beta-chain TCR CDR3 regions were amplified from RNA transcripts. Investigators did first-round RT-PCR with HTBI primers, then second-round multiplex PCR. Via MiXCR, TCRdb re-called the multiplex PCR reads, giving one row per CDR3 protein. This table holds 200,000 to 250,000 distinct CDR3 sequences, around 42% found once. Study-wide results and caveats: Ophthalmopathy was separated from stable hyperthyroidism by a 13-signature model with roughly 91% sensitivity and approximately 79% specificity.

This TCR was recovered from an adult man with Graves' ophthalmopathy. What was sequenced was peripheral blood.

CDR3 loop: CASSPGTAPGETQYF. In DNA, the CDR3 is TGTGCCAGCTCACCGGGGACAGCTCCCGGGGAGACCCAGTACTTC. The chain joins TRBV19 to TRBJ2-5; 7 nucleotides align to TRBD1. The CDR3 runs 15 residues. CDR1 and CDR2 from the germline V gene are LNHDA and SQIVND (reference sequence). Trimming cost V 9 bases and J 5 bases; bases outside gene matches: 15.